These 14 T cell receptor beta chains were sequenced from one sample in a study of blood T cells in healthy people across ages. Together with a sample-barcoded 5' primer, a J-beta primer mix was included in a second PCR lasting about 6 to 11 cycles. Via MiXCR, TCRdb re-called the 5' RACE reads, giving one row per CDR3 protein. The data hold around 780,000 distinct CDR3 sequences, with roughly 25% observed a single time. These data are also associated with another study on T cells of mothers and their children.

The sequenced sample was blood. These receptors were collected from a boy younger than 18 in good health.

This clonotype was counted between two and nine times. This sequence joins TRBV4-1 and TRBJ1-1, with TRBD1 matching over 12 bases. Germline CDR1 MGHRA, CDR2 YSYEKL. Trimming removed 1 base from V and 6 bases from J; junction bases left unmatched: 6. The CDR3 extends over 16 amino acids. CDR3 coding DNA: TGCGCCAGCAGCCAAGGCCCGGGACAGGGGGCATCTGAAGCTTTCTTT. Translating gives CASSQGPGQGASEAFF.

This clonotype was seen only a few times. The chain joins TRBV5-5 to TRBJ2-5; tentatively, D is TRBD1 (6 bases). Germline values: CDR1 SGHKS, CDR2 YYEKEE (reference sequence). Trimming shortened V by 5 bases and J by 4 bases, and 18 bases separated the two germline ends. The CDR3 is made up of 15 amino acids. CDR3 residues: CASRTTQGYGETQYF. The CDR3 bases are TGTGCCAGCAGAACTACCCAGGGGTACGGAGAGACCCAGTACTTC.

The chain recombines TRBV2 with TRBJ2-5; either TRBD1 or TRBD2 may fit D (6 bases each). Judging by the DNA end, TRBJ2-1 fits better; the J call may be wrong. CDR3 size: 14 residues. The germline V gene has CDR1 SNHLY and CDR2 FYNNEI. CDR3 in amino acids: CASSRDSLQGEQFF. CDR3 nucleotide sequence: TGTGCCAGCAGCCGGGACTCTCTACAGGGTGAGCAGTTCTTC.

The chain employs TRBV5-1 and TRBJ2-7; D may be TRBD1 (6 bases). The V and J ends lost 4 bases and 1 base respectively, with 15 bases between them. The CDR3 length is 15 residues. Germline-derived CDR1 and CDR2 are SGHRS and YFSETQ. The CDR3 reads CASSPDRTPSYEQYF. The CDR3 region has the DNA TGCGCCAGCAGCCCAGACAGGACCCCATCCTACGAGCAGTACTTC.

A few counts support this clonotype. This chain uses TRBV7-9 with TRBJ2-1; 9 bases agree with TRBD2. CDR1 SEHNR and CDR2 FQNEAQ come from the germline V gene (reference sequence). The CDR3 spans 16 residues. V shed 5 bases and J 6 bases; nucleotides not matched to a gene: 11. CDR3 nucleotide sequence: TGTGCCAGCAGCCCTACCGCGGGGGGGCCGGCCAATGAGCAGTTCTTC. It yields the protein CASSPTAGGPANEQFF.

This chain links TRBV7-8 with TRBJ2-7; the D call may be TRBD1 or TRBD2 (5 bases each). CDR3 length: 13 amino acids. V lost 8 bases, J lost 2 bases, and 13 bases lay in between. CDR1 and CDR2 from the germline V gene are SGHVS and FQNEAQ. The CDR3 DNA reads as TGTGCCAGCTCTTTCGGGGCCCCCTACGAGCAGTACTTC. It encodes CASSFGAPYEQYF. Supplemented by reference TRBV7-8 and TRBJ2-7, the full variable domain reads GAGVSQSPRYKVAKRGQDVALRCDPISGHVSLFWYQQALGQGPEFLTYFQNEAQLDKSGLPSDRFFAERPEGSVSTLKIQRTQQEDSAVYLCASSFGAPYEQYFGPGTRLTVT.

The gene calls are TRBV5-1 and TRBJ2-1, with D perhaps matching TRBD1 (5 bases). Germline CDR1 reads SGHRS; CDR2 reads YFSETQ. This CDR3 is 15 amino acids long. V lost 4 bases and J 1 base, leaving 12 bases between the germline ends. Written as DNA, the CDR3 is TGCGCCAGCAGCCCCACCCAGGGATCCTACAATGAGCAGTTCTTC. Translating it yields CASSPTQGSYNEQFF.

The chain links TRBV20-1 to TRBJ2-5, with 11 bases aligning to TRBD1. The CDR3 covers 14 residues. Germline V gene data show CDR1 as DFQATT and CDR2 as SNEGSKA (reference sequence). The J segment lost 5 bases and the V segment lost 1 base, leaving 3 bases of the junction unmatched. CDR3 DNA sequence: TGCAGTGCTAGAGGGACAGGGGGCGCGGAGACCCAGTACTTC. This encodes CSARGTGGAETQYF.

The rearrangement links TRBV20-1 to TRBJ2-3; perhaps TRBD2 as D (6 bases). CDR1 DFQATT and CDR2 SNEGSKA come from the germline V gene (reference sequence). Trimming cost V 3 bases and J 1 base, with 11 bases left between them. This CDR3 region has 14 residues. Here the CDR3 DNA reads TGCAGTGCTAGCGGTGGAGGGGGCACAGATACGCAGTATTTT. Translating it yields CSASGGGGTDTQYF.

At least ten counts were recorded for this clonotype. The chain couples TRBV7-2 to TRBJ2-5; D is undetermined. CDR3 length equals 12 residues. V lost 2 bases and J 4 bases, leaving 5 bases between the germline ends. The germline V gene encodes CDR1 SGHTA and CDR2 FQGNSA. In nucleotides, the CDR3 is TGTGCCAGCAGCTTACCCCCAGAGACCCAGTACTTC. Its protein is CASSLPPETQYF.

This clonotype was seen a few times. Here the CDR3 reads CASSPNRVLNTGELFF. Here the CDR3 DNA reads TGTGCCAGCAGCCCAAACAGGGTATTGAACACCGGGGAGCTGTTTTTT. The chain has TRBV6-1 and TRBJ2-2, with D perhaps matching TRBD1 (6 bases). CDR1 MNHNS and CDR2 SASEGT come from the germline V gene. The CDR3 contains 16 residues. With 6 bases removed from V and 1 base from J, the gap between germline ends came to 15 bases.

This chain joins TRBV6-5 and TRBJ2-1, with D possibly being TRBD1 or TRBD2 (6 bases each). Gene TRBJ2-5 matches the end of the DNA better, so the J call may be wrong. This CDR3 has 14 residues. Germline lookup yields CDR1 MNHEY and CDR2 SVGAGI. The CDR3 DNA sequence: TGTGCCAGCACCGCCCCTGGAGGGGGAGAGACCCAGTACTTC. Residues: CASTAPGGGETQYF.

This clonotype was counted between two and nine times. This chain uses TRBV11-2 with TRBJ2-5, with 10 bases identical to TRBD2. The V and J ends lost 5 bases and 4 bases, in that order; junction bases with no gene match: 16. CDR1 and CDR2 from the germline V gene are SGHAT and FQNNGV. This CDR3 region has 18 residues. The CDR3 loop is CASSARGAGGQLRETQYF. The CDR3 DNA reads TGTGCCAGCAGCGCCCGGGGAGCGGGGGGGCAGTTGCGAGAGACCCAGTACTTC. Using reference TRBV11-2 and TRBJ2-5 for the parts outside the CDR3, the full variable domain is EAGVAQSPRYKIIEKRQSVAFWCNPISGHATLYWYQQILGQGPKLLIQFQNNGVVDDSQLPKDRFSAERLKGVDSTLKIQPAKLEDSAVYLCASSARGAGGQLRETQYFGPGTRLLVL.

The CDR3, as DNA: TGCGCCAGCAGCTTGGAGGGGGGGGGCGAAGAAAAACTGTTTTTT. It is translated as CASSLEGGGEEKLFF. The V gene is TRBV5-1, the J gene TRBJ1-4; perhaps TRBD1 as D (6 bases). The CDR3 runs 15 residues. V was pared by 0 bases and J by 8 bases, with 14 bases between. Germline V gives CDR1 SGHRS, CDR2 YFSETQ.